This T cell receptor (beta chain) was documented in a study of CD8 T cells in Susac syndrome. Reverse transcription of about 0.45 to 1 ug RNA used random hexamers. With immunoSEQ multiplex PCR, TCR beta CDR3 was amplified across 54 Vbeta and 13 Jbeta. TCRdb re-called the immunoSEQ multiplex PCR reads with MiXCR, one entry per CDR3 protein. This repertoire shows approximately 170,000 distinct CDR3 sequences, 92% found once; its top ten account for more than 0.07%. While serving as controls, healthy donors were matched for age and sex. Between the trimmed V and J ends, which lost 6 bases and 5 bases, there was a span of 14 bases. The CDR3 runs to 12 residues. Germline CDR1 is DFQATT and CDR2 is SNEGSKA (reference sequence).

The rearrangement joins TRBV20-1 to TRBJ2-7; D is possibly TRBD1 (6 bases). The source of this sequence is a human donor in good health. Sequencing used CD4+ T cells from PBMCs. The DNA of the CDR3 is TGCAGTGCCAGAACGACAGGACACGAGCAGTACTTC. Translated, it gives CSARTTGHEQYF.